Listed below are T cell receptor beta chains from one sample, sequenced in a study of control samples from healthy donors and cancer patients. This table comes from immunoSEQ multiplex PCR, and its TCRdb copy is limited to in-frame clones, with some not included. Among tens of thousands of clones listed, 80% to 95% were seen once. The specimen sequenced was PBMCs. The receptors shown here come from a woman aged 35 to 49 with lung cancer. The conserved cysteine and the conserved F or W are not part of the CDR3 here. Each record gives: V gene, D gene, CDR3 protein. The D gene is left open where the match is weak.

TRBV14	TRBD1	ASSQDRGRVFSSYNEQF
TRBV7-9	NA	ASSLDGNQPQH
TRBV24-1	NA	ATSEPRVNTGELF
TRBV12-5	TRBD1	ASEGTAQPNTGELF
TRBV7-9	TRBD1	ASSSLRGPQNTEAF
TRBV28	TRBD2	ASMAAGDIDEQY
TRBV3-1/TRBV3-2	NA	ASSQDKENQPQH
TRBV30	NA	AWRLRGEAF
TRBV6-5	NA	ASSYDRGQPEAF
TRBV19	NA	ASSWEGHEAF
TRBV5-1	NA	ASSLGRGNSPLH
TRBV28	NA	ASIHRGWAIRKQETQY
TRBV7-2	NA	ASSPGRTIGPQH
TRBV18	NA	ASSPPTRVETQY